This entry features one T cell receptor beta chain sequence. The sample is drawn from a study of blood T cell repertoires in COVID-19. Study in general: Sites across the United States, Italy and Spain contributed samples from acute and convalescent COVID-19. T cells, B-cell-depleted T cells, or PBMCs provided the cDNA or gDNA that served as material.

Trimming stripped 7 bases from V and 2 bases from J, with 7 bases between. The germline V gene encodes CDR1 SGDLS and CDR2 YYNGEE. This CDR3 is built from 12 residues. In the authors' methods: Scientists estimated how many nucleated cells there were by amplifying reference gene primers. Sequencing used immunoSEQ multiplex PCR; TCRdb keeps in-frame clones, though not all of them. V, J and clone size are taken as reported in that table, and D and trimming were inferred from the DNA itself. The table shows about 480,000 clones, with about 89% occurring only once. Seattle-derived patients entered the study during active infection and were followed longitudinally.

V and J are TRBV9 and TRBJ1-3, with a weak D call TRBD1 (6 bases). The sample taken for sequencing was peripheral blood. The origin of this receptor is a woman aged 45 to 65 with COVID-19, enrolled during active disease. The CDR3 DNA reads as TGTGCCAGCGCAGGGGCTGGAAACACCATATATTTT. Protein: CASAGAGNTIYF.